Reported below is one TCR beta chain. The sample belongs to a study of blood T cell repertoires in COVID-19. Study-level information: T cells, B-cell-depleted T cells, or PBMCs provided the cDNA or gDNA that served as material.

Germline-derived CDR1 and CDR2 are LNHDA and SQIVND (reference sequence). Unmatched junction bases numbered 6, after V lost 3 bases and J lost 7 bases. This CDR3 region has 15 residues. The assay was immunoSEQ multiplex PCR, and TCRdb's table has in-frame clones only and misses some. Among about 49,000 clones, 70% to 90% were seen once, and the ten largest hold about 5%. V gene TRBV19 combines with J gene TRBJ2-1; 10 bases line up with TRBD2. The source of this sequence is a man between 35 and 55 years old with active COVID-19. The material sequenced was peripheral blood. DNA of the CDR3: TGTGCCAGTAGTATCCTAGCGGGAGTCGGTAATGAGCAGTTCTTC. Protein product: CASSILAGVGNEQFF.